This T cell receptor beta chain was obtained from a study of CD8+CD57+ T cells in acquired aplastic anemia (dated by TCRdb to between 2018 and 2020). Describing the broader study: Extracted DNA from sorted CD4+ and CD8+ cells averaged approximately 3 ug, ranging from roughly 0.17 to 27.4 ug. CD8+CD57+ expansion was defined as a frequency above the mean frequency observed in healthy subjects. Results and caveats for the whole study, not just this receptor: CD8+ Simpson's diversity did not differ significantly between patients and healthy controls (P=0.060). Roughly 30 CD8+ CDR3 sequences were found to be shared between patients and controls, but these sequences appeared to be highly expressed in patients and within the immunodominant clones of the patients.

TCR beta VDJ combination and CDR3 sequence profiling used genomic DNA as the template. An Illumina HiSeq 2000 was the platform used for TCR repertoire sequencing. The study's own analysis went as follows. Repertoires were assessed using TRBV/TRBJ rearrangement plots, CDR3 size and DJ length profiles, and Simpson's diversity index. The most abundant DNA sequence in the deep sequencing data was defined as the immunodominant clone. CDR3 amino acid sequences were screened for sharing across subjects and were compared with published repertoires and the VDJdb database. The public reads were reanalyzed by TCRdb: fastp trimming at Q25, MiXCR alignment, in-frame beta chains only. Each record represents a unique CDR3 protein, reported with the most common genes and DNA among its rows. TCRdb, not the original authors, processed these V and J calls. The sample has under 200,000 distinct CDR3 sequences on record, roughly half of them singletons. Of the sample, roughly 2.9% falls within the top ten clones.

Regarding this clonotype: What antigen it recognizes has not been identified. No per-base quality is available; no much larger clone lies one base away.

V trim: 0 bases; J trim: 1 base; unmatched bases: 1. Reading the germline V gene (reference sequence) gives CDR1 DFQATT and CDR2 SNEGSKA. Taken from cysteine to phenylalanine, the CDR3 has 15 residues. Kept here is only the CDR3 DNA, which spans 45 bases and is read in frame from base 1. Flow cytometry had shown CD8+CD57+ cell expansion in the patients selected for sequencing. Severe acquired aplastic anemia was diagnosed in all patients according to International Study of Aplastic Anemia and Agranulocytosis and Camitta criteria. At the time blood was sampled, none of the patients had received any therapy. In this study, sorted CD4+ and CD8+ T cells from the blood of healthy subjects and of severe aplastic anemia patients had their TCR repertoires deep-sequenced. In the USA, patient enrollment took place under clinicaltrials.gov protocols 00001620, 01623167, 00001397, 00071045, 00081523 and 00961064. Ficoll-Paque density gradient centrifugation was used to isolate peripheral blood mononuclear cells. Before DNA was extracted, CD4+ and CD8+ T cells were sorted using either FACS or magnetic beads.

The sequence derives from a human donor with aplastic anemia. The sequenced material came from sorted CD4+, CD8+, or CD8+CD57+ T cells (not recorded which) from PBMCs. The chain is assembled from TRBV20-1 and TRBJ2-2; the junction holds 8 bases that match TRBD1. The CDR3 region: CSAREGTGNTGELFF. In nucleotide form, the sequence is TGCAGTGCTAGAGAGGGGACAGGGAACACCGGGGAGCTGTTTTTT.